This TCR beta chain was identified during a study of vaccination effects on CD4 cells after COVID-19. On the study more broadly: Samples were taken post-vaccine, and their median timing was 72 days after the second dose. The study's findings and limits: Clones that were induced by infection or by vaccine showed marked contraction late after vaccination.

With 2 bases removed from V and 8 bases from J, the gap between germline ends came to 12 bases. The CDR3 totals 13 residues. CDR1 is SEHNR, CDR2 FQNEAQ, per germline (reference sequence). At the end of nine to ten days of culture, CD4+ T cells were isolated. Of the BNT162b2 and mRNA-1273 vaccines, participants received two doses of one or the other. Method: immunoSEQ multiplex PCR; TCRdb's copy keeps in-frame clones and lacks some. The sample includes roughly 41,000 clones, about two thirds of them seen just once. Worth noting for this clone: What it binds is unknown.

The material sequenced was CD4+ T cells from PBMCs cultured without peptide, taken after COVID-19 vaccination. The receptor was isolated from a human donor who received a COVID-19 vaccine. V usage is TRBV7-9 and J usage is TRBJ1-1; D call uncertain. The CDR3 DNA follows: TGTGCCAGCAGCTTATTCGGGGTTCCGGAAGCTTTCTTT. Translated, it gives CASSLFGVPEAFF. The full variable domain, rest sourced from reference TRBV7-9 and TRBJ1-1, is DTGVSQNPRHKITKRGQNVTFRCDPISEHNRLYWYRQTLGQGPEFLTYFQNEAQLEKSRLLSDRFSAERPKGSFSTLEIQRTEQGDSAMYLCASSLFGVPEAFFGQGTRLTVV.